The 16 T cell receptor beta chains below all came from one sample that was sequenced in a study of T cells after yellow fever vaccination. TCRdb re-called the 5' RACE reads with MiXCR, one entry per CDR3 protein. The table includes hundreds of thousands of distinct CDR3 sequences, about 12% detected once. The sample was PBMCs, taken on the day of the yellow fever booster vaccination. These receptor sequences come from a man aged 25 to 45 who received the YFV17D yellow fever vaccine.

The chain carries TRBV29-1 and TRBJ2-7; 7 bases are shared with TRBD2. V lost 7 bases, J lost 6 bases, and 9 bases stayed unmatched. CDR3 length: 12 amino acids. CDR1 is SQVTM and CDR2 is ANQGSEA in the germline V gene. The CDR3 DNA reads TGCAGCGCAGGGACTACGCCCACCGAGCAGTACTTC. Its translation is CSAGTTPTEQYF.

The V call is TRBV10-3, the J call TRBJ2-6; D tentatively reads TRBD1 or TRBD2 (5 bases each). Germline CDR1 and CDR2: ENHRY and SYGVKD. Deletions cut 3 bases from V and 0 bases from J, with 9 bases between. CDR3 length: 16 amino acids. CDR3 DNA sequence: TGTGCCATCAGTGACCCAGGGAGCTCTGGGGCCAACGTCCTGACTTTC. This gives the protein CAISDPGSSGANVLTF.

The rearrangement uses TRBV7-9 and TRBJ2-3; D perhaps matches TRBD1 (5 bases). The germline V gene has CDR1 SEHNR and CDR2 FQNEAQ (reference sequence). The CDR3 covers 15 residues. Trimming stripped 2 bases from V and 6 bases from J, with 15 bases between. The CDR3 protein is CASSLRGTAGDTQYF. The DNA of the CDR3 is TGTGCCAGCAGCTTAAGGGGCACCGCAGGGGATACGCAGTATTTT.

This clonotype was detected ten times or more. The V gene is TRBV20-1, the J gene TRBJ2-7; tentatively, D is TRBD2 (5 bases). V dropped 6 bases and J dropped 5 bases, with 17 bases sitting between them. Germline values: CDR1 DFQATT, CDR2 SNEGSKA (reference sequence). The CDR3 sequence is 13 residues long. The CDR3 protein is CSALSVIGDEQYF. CDR3 bases: TGCAGTGCCCTTAGCGTTATTGGGGACGAGCAGTACTTC.

The chain employs TRBV6-4 and TRBJ2-1, with 8 bases fitting TRBD2. The CDR3 runs 21 residues. From germline, CDR1 is MRHNA and CDR2 SNTAGT. The V and J ends lost 4 bases and 0 bases, in that order; junction bases with no gene match: 20. The CDR3 loop reads CASSASRLERGSSSSYNEQFF. The CDR3 DNA reads TGTGCCAGCAGTGCCTCCCGTCTGGAGCGGGGGTCCTCGAGCTCCTACAATGAGCAGTTCTTC.

This clonotype was seen a few times. The chain recombines TRBV5-1 with TRBJ2-1; D is perhaps TRBD2 (6 bases). V was pared by 4 bases and J by 7 bases, with 18 bases between. Germline CDR1 is SGHRS and CDR2 is YFSETQ. This CDR3 is 15 amino acids long. DNA of the CDR3: TGCGCCAGCAGCCGCGCAGGGAGGTCGGAGAATGAGCAGTTCTTC. Amino acid sequence: CASSRAGRSENEQFF. Based on the CDR3 plus reference TRBV5-1 and TRBJ2-1, the full variable domain is KAGVTQTPRYLIKTRGQQVTLSCSPISGHRSVSWYQQTPGQGLQFLFEYFSETQRNKGNFPGRFSGRQFSNSRSEMNVSTLELGDSALYLCASSRAGRSENEQFFGPGTRLTVL.

This clonotype was found a few times. V gene TRBV5-5 combines with J gene TRBJ1-2; D is undetermined. CDR1 SGHKS and CDR2 YYEKEE come from the germline V gene (reference sequence). Trimming removed 0 bases from V and 8 bases from J, with 11 bases in between. The CDR3 totals 13 residues. In DNA form, the CDR3 reads TGTGCCAGCAGCTTGGTTCCCCCCTCGGGCTACACCTTC. This translates into CASSLVPPSGYTF.

A few counts support this clonotype. The chain carries TRBV25-1 and TRBJ1-1, with D unclear. Trimming stripped 1 base from V and 1 base from J, with 4 bases between. The CDR3 runs 13 residues. Germline CDR1 is MGHDK and CDR2 is SYGVNS. The CDR3 reads CASSEFENTEAFF. The CDR3 DNA follows: TGTGCCAGCAGTGAATTTGAGAACACTGAAGCTTTCTTT.

This clonotype is a singleton in its sample. This chain joins TRBV6-5 and TRBJ2-1; no firm D call. Trimming removed 2 bases from V and 4 bases from J, with 15 bases in between. Germline values: CDR1 MNHEY, CDR2 SVGAGI. The CDR3 totals 16 residues. The CDR3 loop is CASSYTHLGPYNEQFF. CDR3 bases: TGTGCCAGCAGTTACACCCACTTGGGTCCGTACAATGAGCAGTTCTTC.

In this sample, this clonotype turned up a few times. This rearrangement joins TRBV7-8 to TRBJ2-7; D gene uncertain. The germline V gene encodes CDR1 SGHVS and CDR2 FQNEAQ. The ends were cut back, 0 bases at V and 2 bases at J, with 14 bases in the middle. CDR3 length equals 16 residues. The CDR3 DNA reads as TGTGCCAGCAGCTTAGCGCTGTCGGACCCAACCTACGAGCAGTACTTC. Amino acid sequence: CASSLALSDPTYEQYF.

This clonotype was seen repeatedly, ten times or more. A read error may produce the germline difference seen at one junction end. CDR3 protein: CASSLEGGQETQYF. The CDR3 bases are TGTGCCAGCAGCTTAGAGGGGGGCCAAGAGACCCAGTACTTC. V is TRBV5-1 and J is TRBJ2-5; D is tentatively TRBD1 or TRBD2 (6 bases each). The CDR3 extends over 14 amino acids. Germline CDR1 and CDR2: SGHRS and YFSETQ. Full variable domain (remainder filled in from reference TRBV5-1 and TRBJ2-5): KAGVTQTPRYLIKTRGQQVTLSCSPISGHRSVSWYQQTPGQGLQFLFEYFSETQRNKGNFPGRFSGRQFSNSRSEMNVSTLELGDSALYLCASSLEGGQETQYFGPGTRLLVL.

The genes are TRBV6-1 and TRBJ2-7, with D perhaps being TRBD1 or TRBD2 (5 bases each). This CDR3 region has 14 residues. Germline CDR1 is MNHNS and CDR2 is SASEGT. Trimming took off 6 bases at V and 3 bases at J, with 15 bases between the two ends. CDR3 DNA sequence: TGTGCCAGCAGAATGGGGGTGGGCTACTACGAGCAGTACTTC. Its translation: CASRMGVGYYEQYF.

This clonotype was picked up a small number of times. The J gene is TRBJ2-4, the V gene TRBV20-1, with 7 bases lining up with TRBD2. From germline, CDR1 is DFQATT and CDR2 SNEGSKA (reference sequence). The ends lost 0 bases at V and 6 bases at J; junction bases unmatched: 11. This CDR3 has 16 residues. As DNA, the CDR3 is TGCAGTGCTAGAGATTTTACTAGCGCAAATGGAAACATTCAGTACTTC. Translation gives CSARDFTSANGNIQYF.

This clonotype turned up a few times. The chain employs TRBV18 and TRBJ2-5; TRBD2 agrees at 14 bases. V gave up 4 bases and J gave up 5 bases; unmatched junction bases: 6. The CDR3 contains 16 residues. CDR1 and CDR2 (germline): KGHSH, LQKENI. CDR3 region: CASSLGTSGSWETQYF. In DNA, the CDR3 is TGTGCCAGCTCACTCGGGACTAGCGGGAGTTGGGAGACCCAGTACTTC.

This clonotype was seen many times. The chain couples TRBV20-1 to TRBJ2-1; 9 nucleotides agree with TRBD1. CDR1 and CDR2 from the germline V gene are DFQATT and SNEGSKA (reference sequence). This CDR3 is 13 amino acids long. This chain's CDR3 is CRVGQGLGNEQFF. DNA for the CDR3: TGCAGAGTCGGACAGGGGTTAGGCAATGAGCAGTTCTTC.

V gene TRBV10-3 combines with J gene TRBJ2-7, with D hard to call. There are 12 residues in the CDR3. The germline CDR1 and CDR2 sequences are ENHRY and SYGVKD. The ends were cut back, 5 bases at V and 0 bases at J, with 5 bases in the middle. DNA for the CDR3: TGTGCCATCAGTACGGCCTCCTACGAGCAGTACTTC. Residues: CAISTASYEQYF.